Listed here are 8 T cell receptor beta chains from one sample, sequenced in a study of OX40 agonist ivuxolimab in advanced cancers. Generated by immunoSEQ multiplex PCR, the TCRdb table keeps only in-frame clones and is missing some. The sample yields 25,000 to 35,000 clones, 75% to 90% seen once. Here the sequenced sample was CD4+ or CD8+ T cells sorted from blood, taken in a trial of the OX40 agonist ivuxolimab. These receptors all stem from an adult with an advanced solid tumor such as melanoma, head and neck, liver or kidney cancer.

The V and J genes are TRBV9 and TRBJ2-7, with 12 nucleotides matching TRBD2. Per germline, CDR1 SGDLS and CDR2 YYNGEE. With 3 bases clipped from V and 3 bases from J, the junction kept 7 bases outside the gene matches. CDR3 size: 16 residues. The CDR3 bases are TGTGCCAGCAGCGCGTCTAGCGGGGGGGCCTTCTACGAGCAGTACTTC. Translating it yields CASSASSGGAFYEQYF.

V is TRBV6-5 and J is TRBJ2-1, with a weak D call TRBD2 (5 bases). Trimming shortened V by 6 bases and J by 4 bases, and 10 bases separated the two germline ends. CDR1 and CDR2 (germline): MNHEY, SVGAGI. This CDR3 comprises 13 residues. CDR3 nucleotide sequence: TGTGCCAGCAGAACGGGGATTTACAATGAGCAGTTCTTC. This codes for CASRTGIYNEQFF.

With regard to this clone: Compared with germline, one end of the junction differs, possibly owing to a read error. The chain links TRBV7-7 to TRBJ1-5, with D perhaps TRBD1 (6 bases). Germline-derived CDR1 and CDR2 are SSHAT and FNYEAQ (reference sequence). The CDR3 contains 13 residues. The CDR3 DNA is TGTGCTAGCAGCTTAGCCAGGGGACAGCCCCAGCATTTT. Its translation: CASSLARGQPQHF.

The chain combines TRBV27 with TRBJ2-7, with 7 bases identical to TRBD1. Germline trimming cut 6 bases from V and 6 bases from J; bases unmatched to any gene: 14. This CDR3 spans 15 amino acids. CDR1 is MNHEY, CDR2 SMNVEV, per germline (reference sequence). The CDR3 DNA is TGTGCCAGCAGGGGGCCGGGACAAGAGGGGGCCGAGCAGTACTTC. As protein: CASRGPGQEGAEQYF.

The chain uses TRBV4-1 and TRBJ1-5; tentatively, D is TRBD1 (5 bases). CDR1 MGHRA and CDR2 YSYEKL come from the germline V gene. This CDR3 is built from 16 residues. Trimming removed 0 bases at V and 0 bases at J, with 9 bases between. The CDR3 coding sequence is TGCGCCAGCAGCCAAGAAGCCAGGGCTAGCAATCAGCCCCAGCATTTT. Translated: CASSQEARASNQPQHF.

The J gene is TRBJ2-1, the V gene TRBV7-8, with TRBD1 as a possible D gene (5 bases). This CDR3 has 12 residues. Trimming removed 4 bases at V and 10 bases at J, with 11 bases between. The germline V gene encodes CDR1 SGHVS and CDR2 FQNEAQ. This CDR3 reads CASSSQGGEQFF. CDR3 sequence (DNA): TGTGCCAGCAGCTCCCAGGGTGGCGAGCAGTTCTTC.

The CDR3 reads CASSPGTSGIVGELFF. CDR3 DNA: TGTGCCAGCAGCCCCGGGACTAGCGGGATAGTCGGGGAGCTGTTTTTT. The chain carries TRBV7-3 and TRBJ2-2, with 13 positions matching TRBD2. Looked up from germline, CDR1 is SGHTA and CDR2 is FQGTGA. The CDR3 consists of 16 residues. V lost 5 bases to trimming and J lost 7 bases; unmatched junction nucleotides: 7. Full variable domain (rest looked up from reference TRBV7-3 and TRBJ2-2): GAGVSQTPSNKVTEKGKYVELRCDPISGHTALYWYRQSLGQGPEFLIYFQGTGAADDSGLPNDRFFAVRPEGSVSTLKIQRTERGDSAVYLCASSPGTSGIVGELFFGEGSRLTVL.

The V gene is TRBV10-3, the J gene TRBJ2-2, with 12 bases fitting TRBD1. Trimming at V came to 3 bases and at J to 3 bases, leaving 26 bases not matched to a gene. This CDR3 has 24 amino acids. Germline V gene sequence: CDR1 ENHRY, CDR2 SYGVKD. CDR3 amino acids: CAISDLAGTGGSGGAPRDTGELFF. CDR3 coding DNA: TGTGCCATCAGTGACCTTGCGGGGACAGGGGGCAGCGGGGGGGCCCCTAGGGACACCGGGGAGCTGTTTTTT.